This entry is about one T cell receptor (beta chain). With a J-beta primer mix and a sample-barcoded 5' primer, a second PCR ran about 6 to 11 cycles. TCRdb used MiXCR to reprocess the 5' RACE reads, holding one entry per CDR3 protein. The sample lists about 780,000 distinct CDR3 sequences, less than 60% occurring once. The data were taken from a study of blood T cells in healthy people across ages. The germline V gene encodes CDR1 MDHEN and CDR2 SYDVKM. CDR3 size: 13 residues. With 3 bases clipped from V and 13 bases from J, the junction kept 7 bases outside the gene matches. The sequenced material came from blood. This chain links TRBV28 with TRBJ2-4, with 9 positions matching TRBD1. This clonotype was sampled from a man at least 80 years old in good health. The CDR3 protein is CASSFLGQGAQYF. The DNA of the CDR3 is TGTGCCAGCAGTTTCCTGGGACAGGGAGCGCAGTACTTC.